This entry lists 20 T cell receptor beta chains sequenced from one sample in a study of Ad26.COV2.S vaccination and SARS-CoV-2 variants. Libraries were prepared by immunoSEQ multiplex PCR; TCRdb keeps only in-frame clonotypes and omits some of them. The data contain under 600,000 clones, 89% of them singletons. Indicated treatment: 15 to 20 received Ad26.COV2.S at low or high dose, single or two shots; 5 received placebo; per-sample allocation not given. Sampling was performed 63 days after the first vaccine or placebo injection. The specimen comprised peripheral blood, sampled in a trial of Ad26.COV2.S vaccine versus placebo. The receptors originated from a person aged 18-60 years who received the Ad26.COV2.S COVID-19 vaccine or a placebo.

The rearrangement uses TRBV3-1 (or the pseudogene TRBV3-2) and TRBJ1-1, with 7 bases lining up with TRBD1. Germline V gene sequence: CDR1 LGHDT, CDR2 YNNKEL (reference sequence). The length of the CDR3 is 14 residues. V lost 5 bases, J lost 1 base, and 4 bases stayed unmatched. CDR3 sequence (DNA): TGTGCCAGCAGCGCCCGGGACAGGAACACTGAAGCTTTCTTT. Its protein product is CASSARDRNTEAFF.

The DNA of the CDR3 is TGTGCAAGCCCGGAGGGAAAAGGCGAGCAGTTCTTC. Translation gives CASPEGKGEQFF. This chain connects TRBV7-9 to TRBJ2-1, with D tentatively TRBD2 (6 bases). This CDR3 is 12 amino acids long. Germline CDR1 reads SEHNR; CDR2 reads FQNEAQ (reference sequence).

The rearrangement joins TRBV6-5 to TRBJ1-6; D unclear. Germline values: CDR1 MNHEY, CDR2 SVGAGI. CDR3 length: 16 amino acids. Trimming took 4 bases from V and 7 from J, leaving 17 bases between them. As DNA, the CDR3 is TGTGCCAGCAGTTTTGGCCCCACCCCTCGGAATTCACCCCTCCACTTT. This gives the protein CASSFGPTPRNSPLHF.

A word on this clone: Other nucleotide sequences in the sample specify the same CDR3. The V and J genes are TRBV2 and TRBJ2-7, with no clear D. The CDR3 is 11 amino acids. Per germline, CDR1 SNHLY and CDR2 FYNNEI. Deletions cut 4 bases from V and 4 bases from J, with 5 bases between. CDR3 residues: CASSGEYEQYF. The CDR3 DNA sequence: TGTGCCAGCAGTGGCGAGTACGAGCAGTACTTC.

The chain employs TRBV6-6 and TRBJ2-3; D remains ambiguous. V shed 8 bases and J shed 2 bases, with 8 bases lying between them. Germline CDR1 MNHNY, CDR2 SVGAGI (reference sequence). The CDR3 sequence is 12 residues long. CDR3 sequence reads: CASCRLTDTQYF. The CDR3 coding sequence is TGTGCCAGCTGCAGGCTCACAGATACGCAGTATTTT.

The CDR3 protein is CASSTNYEQYF. CDR3 DNA: TGTGCCAGCAGTACCAACTACGAGCAGTACTTC. The chain couples TRBV6-5 to TRBJ2-7; D is uncertain. Between the trimmed V and J ends, which lost 5 bases and 3 bases, there was a span of 5 bases. CDR3 length: 11 residues. Germline V lookup: CDR1 MNHEY, CDR2 SVGAGI.

This clone was found once. The chain carries TRBV14 and TRBJ1-1; no firm D call. Trimming left V 1 base short and J 1 base short, with 4 bases between. Looked up from germline, CDR1 is SGHDN and CDR2 is FVKESK. The CDR3 totals 13 residues. The CDR3 DNA is TGTGCCAGCAGCCAAGGGTGGAACACTGAAGCTTTCTTT. It encodes CASSQGWNTEAFF.

V usage is TRBV27 and J usage is TRBJ1-5, with D hard to call. In germline, CDR1 is MNHEY, CDR2 SMNVEV (reference sequence). V was clipped by 4 bases and J by 7 bases, with 17 bases between them. CDR3 length equals 15 residues. The DNA for the CDR3 is TGTGCCAGCAGTTCCCACGCAGGTGGTAACCAGCCCCAGCATTTT. Residues: CASSSHAGGNQPQHF.

The table lists this clone with a count of one. The chain carries TRBV30 and TRBJ2-3, with D perhaps TRBD1 (5 bases). CDR3 length: 17 amino acids. Trimming removed 0 bases from V and 4 bases from J, with 20 bases in between. Germline V gene sequence: CDR1 GTSNPN, CDR2 SVGIG (reference sequence). In DNA, the CDR3 is TGTGCCTGGAGTGTACGAGTCAGGGCAAGGTCGCCAGATACGCAGTATTTT. Amino acid sequence: CAWSVRVRARSPDTQYF.

This chain uses TRBV6-5 with TRBJ1-5, with TRBD1 as a possible D gene (5 bases). This CDR3 comprises 15 residues. Germline CDR1 and CDR2: MNHEY and SVGAGI. The V end was cut by 5 bases, the J end by 6 bases, with 17 bases between. CDR3 in amino acids: CASSKQAGWGQPQHF. DNA of the CDR3: TGTGCCAGCAGTAAACAAGCAGGGTGGGGTCAGCCCCAGCATTTT.

This chain uses TRBV4-3 with TRBJ1-2; perhaps TRBD1 as D (6 bases). Trimming cost V 5 bases and J 4 bases, with 17 bases left between them. Germline CDR1 reads LGHNA; CDR2 reads YSLEER. The CDR3 has 15 amino acids. This CDR3 reads CASSENRAAPYGYTF. In nucleotides, the CDR3 is TGCGCCAGCAGCGAAAACAGGGCGGCACCCTATGGCTACACCTTC.

The genes are TRBV7-2 and TRBJ1-6; 9 nucleotides agree with TRBD1. Germline V gene data show CDR1 as SGHTA and CDR2 as FQGNSA. Unmatched junction bases numbered 10, after V lost 5 bases and J lost 8 bases. The CDR3 has 16 residues. CDR3 residues: CASSKNRGDRDSPLHF. In DNA form, the CDR3 reads TGTGCCAGCAGCAAAAATCGGGGGGACAGGGATTCACCCCTCCACTTT.

The rearrangement joins TRBV6-5 to TRBJ2-7; D gene uncertain. Trimming removed 5 bases from V and 4 bases from J, with 9 bases in between. The CDR3 is made up of 12 amino acids. Per the germline V gene, CDR1 is MNHEY and CDR2 is SVGAGI. CDR3 protein: CASSKGYYEQYF. The DNA of the CDR3 is TGTGCCAGCAGTAAGGGTTATTACGAGCAGTACTTC.

The V call is TRBV5-4, the J call TRBJ2-1; 7 bases agree with TRBD1. V was pared by 4 bases and J by 4 bases, with 5 bases of the junction left unmatched. Per germline, CDR1 SGHNT and CDR2 YYREEE (reference sequence). This CDR3 comprises 14 residues. In DNA, the CDR3 is TGTGCCAGCAGCCGAGGGACAGTTTACAATGAGCAGTTCTTC. Translated, it gives CASSRGTVYNEQFF.

Of note for this clone: At the DNA level, this CDR3 is encoded by other sequences in the same sample as well. The chain joins TRBV6-5 to TRBJ1-1, with D perhaps TRBD1 (5 bases). Trimming took 7 bases from V and 1 from J, leaving 10 bases between them. Germline CDR1 is MNHEY and CDR2 is SVGAGI. The CDR3 extends over 13 amino acids. CDR3 sequence (DNA): TGTGCCAGCAAGCTCCAGGGGAACACTGAAGCTTTCTTT. Translating it yields CASKLQGNTEAFF.

J is TRBJ2-7 and V is TRBV9; 7 positions agree with TRBD1. Per the germline V gene, CDR1 is SGDLS and CDR2 is YYNGEE. CDR3 size: 14 residues. The trim removed 3 bases at V and 3 bases at J, leaving 6 bases unmatched. The CDR3 sequence: CASSARGQNYEQYF. The CDR3 nucleotides are TGTGCCAGCAGCGCCCGGGGACAGAACTACGAGCAGTACTTC.

The chain joins TRBV4-3 to TRBJ1-1; D unresolved. Trimming left V 0 bases short and J 5 bases short, with 10 bases between. The CDR3 contains 14 residues. The germline gives CDR1 LGHNA, CDR2 YSLEER. CDR3 sequence: CASSQEAPGTEAFF. Written as DNA, the CDR3 is TGCGCCAGCAGCCAAGAAGCTCCCGGGACTGAAGCTTTCTTT.

This chain links TRBV7-2 with TRBJ1-2; D is ambiguous. V was shortened by 4 bases and J by 3 bases, with 18 bases between the two germline ends. Germline lookup yields CDR1 SGHTA and CDR2 FQGNSA. This CDR3 has 16 residues. CDR3: CASSSHGRWRDYGYTF. CDR3 nucleotides: TGTGCCAGCAGCTCCCACGGGAGATGGAGGGACTATGGCTACACCTTC.

This sequence joins TRBV19 and TRBJ1-4; D is perhaps TRBD1 (5 bases). CDR1 LNHDA and CDR2 SQIVND come from the germline V gene (reference sequence). This CDR3 region has 15 residues. Trimming cost V 5 bases and J 7 bases, with 17 bases left between them. The CDR3: CASSLTLTAFEKLFF. CDR3 nucleotides: TGTGCCAGTAGTCTTACCCTGACAGCGTTTGAAAAACTGTTTTTT.

This clone has a single count. J is TRBJ2-5 and V is TRBV5-4; the match to TRBD2 covers 9 bases. The CDR3 sequence is 15 residues long. V was pared by 3 bases and J by 5 bases, with 8 bases of the junction left unmatched. The germline gives CDR1 SGHNT, CDR2 YYREEE (reference sequence). The CDR3 DNA reads TGTGCCAGCAGCTACCCCGCTAGCGGGGTCGAGACCCAGTACTTC. Translating it yields CASSYPASGVETQYF.